This TCR beta chain was documented in a study of cytomegalovirus exposure and HLA in healthy donors. The wider study: Roughly 179 million T cells yielded roughly 100 million unique TCR beta sequences, as an earlier analysis found.

The study sampled nominally healthy donors, though unrecorded immune exposures were likely. Regarding the study as a whole: Clonal expansion, a later analysis showed, was greater in HLA-associated TCR beta chains than in equally common others. The study flagged about 150 TCR beta chains as cytomegalovirus-associated.

Regarding this clone: Its antigen is still unknown.

The PCR ran on 60 Vbeta and 13 Jbeta primers. Measured with immunoSEQ multiplex PCR; TCRdb has only the in-frame clones, and not every one. The sample lists under 200,000 clones, approximately 77% occurring once. CDR1 is SGHVS and CDR2 is FNYEAQ in the germline V gene. The CDR3 contains 18 residues. Trimming removed 5 bases from V and 1 base from J; junction bases left unmatched: 14. This rearrangement joins TRBV7-6 to TRBJ2-1, with 7 bases fitting TRBD2. Sequenced input: PBMCs. This receptor was identified in a man in his late teens or twenties in good health and CMV-seronegative. CDR3 sequence: CASSANIRERGSYNEQFF. CDR3 nucleotides: TGTGCCAGCAGCGCAAACATCCGGGAGCGGGGATCCTACAATGAGCAGTTCTTC.